The 27 T cell receptor beta chains in this list originate from one sample, sequenced in a study of response to subunit inactivated influenza vaccine (dated by TCRdb to the late 2010s). The library was made by RT-PCR. Sequencing instrument: Illumina HiSeq 2500. In-frame beta chains were kept once TCRdb had trimmed the public reads at Q25 with fastp and called clones with MiXCR. Rows merge per CDR3 protein into single entries with the most common DNA and genes. The sample records around 170,000 distinct CDR3 sequences, around 10% of which are singletons. The ten largest clones capture 35% to 40% of the sample. The material sequenced was CD8+ T cells sorted from PBMCs, taken roughly 24 months after vaccination. The origin of the receptors is a man between 50 and 70 years old who received an inactivated influenza vaccine. Donor details come from another sample of the same person, matched by shared clones.

This clonotype was observed a few times. This chain's CDR3 is CASSWGSAHEQYF. DNA of the CDR3: TGTGCCAGCAGCTGGGGTAGCGCCCACGAGCAGTACTTC. The chain employs TRBV11-2 and TRBJ2-7, with a tentative D call TRBD2 (5 bases). Germline V gene data show CDR1 as SGHAT and CDR2 as FQNNGV. The CDR3 contains 13 residues. V lost 4 bases, J lost 5 bases, and 12 bases lay in between.

The chain recombines TRBV3-1 with TRBJ2-7; D may be TRBD2 (5 bases). Germline V gene data show CDR1 as LGHDT and CDR2 as YNNKEL (reference sequence). V was trimmed by 1 base and J by 3 bases, leaving 13 bases between them. This CDR3 spans 15 amino acids. CDR3 protein: CASSQAPGSFYEQYF. The CDR3, as DNA: TGTGCCAGCAGCCAAGCGCCGGGAAGCTTCTACGAGCAGTACTTC.

This clonotype was picked up a small number of times. The rearrangement joins TRBV20-1 to TRBJ2-7; a weak D match, TRBD1 (5 bases). This CDR3 is built from 15 residues. Germline values: CDR1 DFQATT, CDR2 SNEGSKA (reference sequence). Trimming removed 6 bases from V and 6 bases from J, with 24 bases in between. Written as DNA, the CDR3 is TGCAGTGCCACAACAACAGGTATCACACCCTTCGAGCAGTACTTC. This encodes CSATTTGITPFEQYF.

The gene calls are TRBV2 and TRBJ1-2, with D possibly TRBD1 on 6 matching bases. The CDR3 is 14 amino acids. CDR1 is SNHLY, CDR2 FYNNEI, per germline. The V end was cut by 6 bases, the J end by 7 bases, with 18 bases between. This CDR3 is CASSLEGRGPGYTF. The CDR3 DNA sequence: TGTGCCAGCAGCCTAGAGGGCCGGGGGCCTGGCTACACCTTC. The full variable domain, completed using reference TRBV2 and TRBJ1-2, is EPEVTQTPSHQVTQMGQEVILRCVPISNHLYFYWYRQILGQKVEFLVSFYNNEISEKSEIFDDQFSVERPDGSNFTLKIRSTKLEDSAMYFCASSLEGRGPGYTFGSGTRLTVV.

V gene TRBV20-1 combines with J gene TRBJ1-1, with a weak D call TRBD1 (5 bases). Trimming left V 3 bases short and J 0 bases short, with 14 bases between. The germline gives CDR1 DFQATT, CDR2 SNEGSKA (reference sequence). This CDR3 has 15 amino acids. In DNA form, the CDR3 reads TGCAGTGCTAGGTATCAGGGAACAATGAACACTGAAGCTTTCTTT. This sequence encodes CSARYQGTMNTEAFF.

This clonotype was detected many times. The CDR3 DNA follows: TGTGCCAGCAGTTACTCCGGGACGACCTACGAGCAGTACTTC. Its translation: CASSYSGTTYEQYF. The chain carries TRBV6-5 and TRBJ2-7, with D tentatively TRBD1 or TRBD2 (5 bases each). CDR3 length: 14 residues. Germline CDR1 is MNHEY and CDR2 is SVGAGI. Trimming pared 0 bases from V and 2 bases from J, leaving 8 bases between.

The chain joins TRBV7-9 to TRBJ2-1; D might be TRBD1 (6 bases). V lost 2 bases and J lost 8, with 7 bases in between. The CDR3 length is 12 residues. In germline, CDR1 is SEHNR, CDR2 FQNEAQ (reference sequence). In DNA, the CDR3 is TGTGCCAGCAGCTTAAACAGGGATGAGCAGTTCTTC. It is translated as CASSLNRDEQFF.

Many counts were recorded for this clonotype. The chain recombines TRBV7-2 with TRBJ2-1, with 8 nucleotides matching TRBD2. From germline, CDR1 is SGHTA and CDR2 FQGNSA. Germline trimming cut 5 bases from V and 0 bases from J; bases unmatched to any gene: 6. The CDR3 sequence is 16 residues long. The CDR3 sequence: CASSLGLASSYNEQFF. In DNA, the CDR3 is TGTGCCAGCAGCCTAGGACTAGCCAGCTCCTACAATGAGCAGTTCTTC.

This clonotype has ten or more counts. The chain has TRBV15 and TRBJ2-6; no firm D call. V was cut by 1 base and J by 10 bases, with 8 bases left in between. The CDR3 contains 13 residues. In germline, CDR1 is LNHNV, CDR2 YYDKDF (reference sequence). The CDR3 DNA is TGTGCCACCAGCAGAGCCAATCAGAACGTCCTGACTTTC. It is translated as CATSRANQNVLTF.

There are a few counts of this clonotype. The rearrangement uses TRBV6-1 and TRBJ2-1, with D hard to call. CDR3 length: 12 amino acids. V lost 5 bases, J lost 6 bases, and 8 bases lay in between. In germline, CDR1 is MNHNS, CDR2 SASEGT. The CDR3 loop is CASSLDFNEQFF. The CDR3 DNA reads TGTGCCAGCAGTCTCGACTTCAATGAGCAGTTCTTC.

This clonotype was picked up a small number of times. The chain employs TRBV29-1 and TRBJ2-5, with 8 bases matching TRBD1. The CDR3 length is 15 residues. Losses at the gene ends were 0 bases for V and 4 bases for J; bases not matched to a gene: 7. Germline V gene data show CDR1 as SQVTM and CDR2 as ANQGSEA. CDR3 nucleotides: TGCAGCGTTGAAGATCGCGGACAGGGAGCAGAGACCCAGTACTTC. Its protein is CSVEDRGQGAETQYF.

This clonotype was detected ten times or more. V is TRBV5-6 and J is TRBJ2-5, with 7 bases aligning to TRBD2. Germline values: CDR1 SGHDT, CDR2 YYEEEE. The ends lost 4 bases at V and 5 bases at J; junction bases unmatched: 14. The CDR3 sequence is 16 residues long. The CDR3 nucleotides are TGTGCCAGCAGCCCCGGGGAGCGGGGACTTCTCGAGACCCAGTACTTC. Its protein product is CASSPGERGLLETQYF.

This clonotype has a handful of counts. The rearrangement links TRBV12-3 or TRBV12-4 to TRBJ1-2; 9 bases align to TRBD1. CDR3 length equals 15 residues. J was trimmed by 2 bases and V by 4 bases; bases with no gene match: 5. The CDR3: CASSSTGGQNYGYTF. The CDR3, as DNA: TGTGCCAGCAGTTCGACAGGGGGGCAAAACTATGGCTACACCTTC.

V gene TRBV20-1 combines with J gene TRBJ2-4; TRBD1 aligns across 7 bases. With 6 bases clipped from V and 2 bases from J, the junction kept 7 bases outside the gene matches. CDR1 is DFQATT, CDR2 SNEGSKA, per germline (reference sequence). This CDR3 is built from 14 residues. The CDR3 spells CSALTGVSKNIQYF. The CDR3 DNA sequence: TGCAGTGCGTTAACAGGGGTTTCCAAAAACATTCAGTACTTC.

This clonotype was recorded many times. V usage is TRBV12-3 or TRBV12-4 and J usage is TRBJ2-5, with 7 bases lining up with TRBD1. Unmatched junction bases numbered 2, after V lost 2 bases and J lost 2 bases. This CDR3 is built from 14 residues. The CDR3 DNA sequence: TGTGCCAGCAGTTTATACAGGGGACAAGAGACCCAGTACTTC. Its protein is CASSLYRGQETQYF.

V and J are TRBV28 and TRBJ1-2, with a possible D match to TRBD1 (5 bases). CDR1 is MDHEN and CDR2 is SYDVKM in the germline V gene. The CDR3 sequence is 14 residues long. Between the trimmed V and J ends, which lost 3 bases and 4 bases, there was a span of 12 bases. The CDR3 loop is CASSFRGPAYGYTF. The CDR3 nucleotides are TGTGCCAGCAGTTTTAGGGGTCCGGCCTATGGCTACACCTTC.

This clonotype was detected only a few times. V and J are TRBV6-2 or TRBV6-3 and TRBJ2-2, with 8 nucleotides matching TRBD2. Germline CDR1 is MNHEY and CDR2 is SVGEGT. V shed 7 bases and J 0 bases; nucleotides not matched to a gene: 13. CDR3 length: 18 amino acids. In nucleotides, the CDR3 is TGTGCCAGCAACGATCCGGCGGGCGGGGGGACGAACACCGGGGAGCTGTTTTTT. It is translated as CASNDPAGGGTNTGELFF.

The sample holds a few counts of this clonotype. The chain carries TRBV20-1 and TRBJ1-1; maybe TRBD1 (6 bases). The ends were cut back, 4 bases at V and 0 bases at J, with 21 bases in the middle. This CDR3 spans 17 amino acids. Germline V CDR1 and CDR2: DFQATT, SNEGSKA (reference sequence). For the CDR3, the DNA is TGCAGTGCTATCCGGGACAACCAAAGGAACATGAACACTGAAGCTTTCTTT. This sequence encodes CSAIRDNQRNMNTEAFF.

Concerning this clonotype: The junction departs from germline at one end; a sequencing error may be responsible. CDR3 coding DNA: TGCGCCAGCAGCCCCTCCGGGACAGTGAACACTAAAGCTTTCTTT. This encodes CASSPSGTVNTKAFF. V usage is TRBV4-1 and J usage is TRBJ1-1, with 7 bases identical to TRBD1. Germline lookup yields CDR1 MGHRA and CDR2 YSYEKL. This CDR3 has 15 amino acids.

V and J are TRBV20-1 and TRBJ2-3; D remains unclear. In germline, CDR1 is DFQATT, CDR2 SNEGSKA (reference sequence). Trimming pared 7 bases from V and 4 bases from J, leaving 15 bases between. The CDR3 sequence is 13 residues long. DNA of the CDR3: TGCAGTGTACGAACTATTGTAGCAGATACGCAGTATTTT. This sequence encodes CSVRTIVADTQYF.

This clonotype was seen only a few times. The chain links TRBV12-3 or TRBV12-4 to TRBJ1-5; D uncertain. The CDR3 loop spans 12 amino acids. V lost 1 base and J 6 bases, leaving 4 bases between the germline ends. The CDR3 loop is CASSLVRQPQHF. The CDR3 DNA sequence: TGTGCCAGCAGTTTAGTCCGTCAGCCCCAGCATTTT.

The rearrangement joins TRBV6-5 to TRBJ2-3; 14 nucleotides line up with TRBD2. The trim removed 0 bases at V and 4 bases at J, leaving 3 bases unmatched. This CDR3 has 17 amino acids. The germline CDR1 and CDR2 sequences are MNHEY and SVGAGI. The CDR3, as DNA: TGTGCCAGCAGTTACTCGACTAGCGGGGGGGCATCAGATACGCAGTATTTT. Translated, it gives CASSYSTSGGASDTQYF.

This clonotype was picked up many times. V and J are TRBV7-9 and TRBJ2-1; TRBD2 matches 10 bases. In germline, CDR1 is SEHNR, CDR2 FQNEAQ (reference sequence). The CDR3 sequence is 15 residues long. Trimming at V came to 4 bases and at J to 3 bases, leaving 3 bases not matched to a gene. The CDR3 nucleotides are TGTGCCAGCAGCTCAGCGGGAGGGTACTACAATGAGCAGTTCTTC. It encodes CASSSAGGYYNEQFF.

This clonotype was found a few times. The gene calls are TRBV7-9 and TRBJ2-3; D not resolved. CDR1 and CDR2 from the germline V gene are SEHNR and FQNEAQ (reference sequence). Trimming cost V 11 bases and J 2 bases, with 11 bases left between them. The length of the CDR3 is 12 residues. CDR3 residues: CAPHRPTDTQYF. The CDR3 region has the DNA TGTGCCCCTCACCGGCCCACAGATACGCAGTATTTT.

The CDR3 coding sequence is TGTGCCAGCAGTTACATCGGGAGCGGTTGGGGTGAGCAGTTCTTC. Translated, it gives CASSYIGSGWGEQFF. J is TRBJ2-1 and V is TRBV6-2 or TRBV6-3; a weak D match, TRBD2 (6 bases). V was shortened by 2 bases and J by 9 bases, with 17 bases between the two germline ends. This CDR3 has 15 residues. Germline V gene sequence: CDR1 MNHEY, CDR2 SVGEGT.

The table lists this clonotype with a few counts. The CDR3 nucleotides read TGTGCCAGCAGTCCACCGGGGGCCTCCTACGAGCAGTACTTC. Amino acid sequence: CASSPPGASYEQYF. The chain joins TRBV7-9 to TRBJ2-7, with D perhaps assigned TRBD1 or TRBD2 (6 bases each). Looked up from germline, CDR1 is SEHNR and CDR2 is FQNEAQ (reference sequence). The CDR3 covers 14 residues. The ends were cut back, 6 bases at V and 0 bases at J, with 12 bases in the middle.

This clonotype has at least ten counts. CDR3 in amino acids: CAISESAGGAETQYF. CDR3 bases: TGTGCCATCAGTGAGTCGGCCGGCGGGGCGGAGACCCAGTACTTC. This chain joins TRBV10-3 and TRBJ2-5, with D maybe TRBD2 (6 bases). Trimming left V 0 bases short and J 5 bases short, with 13 bases between. In germline, CDR1 is ENHRY, CDR2 SYGVKD. The CDR3 runs 15 residues.